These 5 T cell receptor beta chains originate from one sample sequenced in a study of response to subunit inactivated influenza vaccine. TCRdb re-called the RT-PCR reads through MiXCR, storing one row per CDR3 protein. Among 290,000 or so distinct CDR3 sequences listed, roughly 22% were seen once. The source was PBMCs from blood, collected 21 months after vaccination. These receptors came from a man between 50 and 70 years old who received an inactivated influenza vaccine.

The CDR3 DNA follows: TGCGCCAGCAGGGACGGAACCACAGATACGCAGTATTTT. Translation: CASRDGTTDTQYF. The chain is built from TRBV5-1 and TRBJ2-3, with unresolved D. Germline assignment: CDR1 SGHRS and CDR2 YFSETQ. The V end was cut by 5 bases, the J end by 2 bases, with 9 bases between. This CDR3 region has 13 residues.

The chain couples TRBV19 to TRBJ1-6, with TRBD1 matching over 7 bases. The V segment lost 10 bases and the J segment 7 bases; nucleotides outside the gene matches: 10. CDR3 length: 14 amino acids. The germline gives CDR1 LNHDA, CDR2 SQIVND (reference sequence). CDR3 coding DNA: TGTGCCACGTCGGGCGGGACAGTGAATTCACCCCTCCACTTT. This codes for CATSGGTVNSPLHF.

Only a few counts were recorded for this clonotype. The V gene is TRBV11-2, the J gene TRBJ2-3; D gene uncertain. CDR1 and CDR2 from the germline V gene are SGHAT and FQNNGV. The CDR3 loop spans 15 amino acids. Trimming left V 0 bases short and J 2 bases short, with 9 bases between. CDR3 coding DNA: TGTGCCAGCAGCTTAGACGGCAGCTTCACAGATACGCAGTATTTT. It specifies CASSLDGSFTDTQYF.

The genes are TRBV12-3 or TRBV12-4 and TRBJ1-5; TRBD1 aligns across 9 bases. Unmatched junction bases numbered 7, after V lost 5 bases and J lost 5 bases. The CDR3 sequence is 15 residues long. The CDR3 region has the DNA TGTGCCAGCAGTCTTACAGGGGGCGCTTATCAGCCCCAGCATTTT. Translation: CASSLTGGAYQPQHF.

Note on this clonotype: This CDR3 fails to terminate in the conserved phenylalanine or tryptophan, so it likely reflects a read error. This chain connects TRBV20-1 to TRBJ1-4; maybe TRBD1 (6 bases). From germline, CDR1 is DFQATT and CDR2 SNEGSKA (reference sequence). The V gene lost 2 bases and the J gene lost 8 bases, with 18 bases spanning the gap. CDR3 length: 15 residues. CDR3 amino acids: CSARFWGLPLEKLFI. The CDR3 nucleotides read TGCAGTGCTAGATTTTGGGGGCTCCCCTTGGAAAAACTGTTTATT.